Given below is one TCR beta chain in context. Its antigen is currently unknown. Germline-derived CDR1 and CDR2 are MGHDK and SYGVNS. Trimming removed 1 base from V and 3 bases from J; junction bases left unmatched: 1. CDR3 length: 15 residues. The record originates from a study of shared clonotypes between healthy human individuals. Repertoires were generated with immunoSEQ multiplex PCR, while TCRdb's copy carries only in-frame clones and drops some. Found here are some 2 million clones, approximately 95% of them singletons; the top ten hold 0.13%. General study points: Rarefaction revealed incomplete sorted-subset sequencing despite large depth.

The receptor comes from a man younger than 30 in good health. The chain has TRBV25-1 and TRBJ2-5, with 11 bases matching TRBD2. Material: naive CD4+ T cells sorted from blood. Subset: CD45RA+ positively selected. CDR3 residues: CASSELTSGKETQYF. CDR3 DNA: TGTGCCAGCAGTGAATTGACTAGCGGGAAAGAGACCCAGTACTTC.